The rows below give T cell receptor beta chains drawn from one sample of a study of human T cells and chemical hapten exposure. From the 5' RACE reads, TCRdb called clonotypes with MiXCR, one entry per CDR3 protein. The sample has 110,000 or so distinct CDR3 sequences, 19% seen once; the top ten hold 2.8%. These TCRs come from a human donor in good health. CDR3s include the opening cysteine and the closing phenylalanine or tryptophan. D genes are given only for firm matches. Size values are once, few and many counts, or a class for expanded clones, and some rows have none.

D gene	clone size	V gene	J gene	CDR3 DNA	CDR3 protein
NA	NA	TRBV30	TRBJ1-2	TGTGCCTGGACCAGACAGGCGGATTATGGCTACACCTTC	CAWTRQADYGYTF
NA	NA	TRBV9	TRBJ2-7	TGTGCCAGCAGCCCAAATTCTCCTCACGAGCAGTACTTC	CASSPNSPHEQYF
NA	few	TRBV5-1	TRBJ1-5	TGCGCCAGCAGCCCTGGGGAGTTAGATCAGCCCCAGCATTTT	CASSPGELDQPQHF
NA	NA	TRBV7-3	TRBJ1-6	TGTGCCAGCAGCTTATTGGGGGGTTCACCCCTCCACTTT	CASSLLGGSPLHF
NA	NA	TRBV20-1	TRBJ1-1	TGCAGTGCTAGAGATCTGCCGGCGTCGTCAACTGAAGCTTTCTTT	CSARDLPASSTEAFF
TRBD1	NA	TRBV28	TRBJ2-7	TGTGCCAGCAGTCTACCCCCCGTTGGGGACAGATACGAGCAGTACTTC	CASSLPPVGDRYEQYF
NA	few	TRBV20-1	TRBJ1-5	TGCAGTGCCGGATTGGGGGCGGGCAATCAGCCCCAGCATTTT	CSAGLGAGNQPQHF
NA	few	TRBV4-1	TRBJ2-4	TGCGCCAGCAGCCAACTGGGTTTAGCCAAAAACATTCAGTACTTC	CASSQLGLAKNIQYF
NA	few	TRBV6-5	TRBJ1-2	TGTGCCAGCACTCCGACGGTTAACTATGGCTACACCTTC	CASTPTVNYGYTF
NA	few	TRBV5-6	TRBJ1-5	TGTGCCAGCAGCTTAGCGGGACACGTTAGCAATCAGCCCCAGCATTTT	CASSLAGHVSNQPQHF
NA	few	TRBV24-1	TRBJ2-2	TGTGCCACCAGTGATTTGATAGCAGGGTTTAGTCAACGCCCGAACACCGGGGAGCTGTTTTTT	CATSDLIAGFSQRPNTGELFF
TRBD1	few	TRBV20-1	TRBJ1-5	TGCAGTGCACCGGACAGGATCAGGGATCAGCCCCAGCATTTT	CSAPDRIRDQPQHF
NA	many	TRBV30	TRBJ2-3	TGTGCCTGGAGTCGAGCGCTTAGCACAGATACGCAGTATTTT	CAWSRALSTDTQYF
NA	few	TRBV9	TRBJ2-3	TGTGCCAGCACCGGAGGCGGCGGGAAGGGAAATACGCAGTATTTT	CASTGGGGKGNTQYF
NA	NA	TRBV11-2	TRBJ2-5	TGTGCCAGCAGCCGAGAGCCCCAGGAGACCCAGTACTTC	CASSREPQETQYF
TRBD2	NA	TRBV27	TRBJ2-2	TGTGCCAGTTCCTCGCTAGCGGGGACCGGGGAGCTGTTTTTT	CASSSLAGTGELFF
NA	few	TRBV20-1	TRBJ2-3	TGCAGTGCTAGCGTAGTAGTGAGAGATACGCAGTATTTT	CSASVVVRDTQYF
NA	few	TRBV6-6	TRBJ1-6	TGTGCCAGCACCTTACAGGGTAGCTCCTATAATTCACCCCTCCACTTT	CASTLQGSSYNSPLHF
NA	NA	TRBV28	TRBJ2-7	TGTGCCAGCAGTACACTCGGGCCAGGAGGGGGGCTCGAGCAGTACTTC	CASSTLGPGGGLEQYF
TRBD1	few	TRBV27	TRBJ1-5	TGTGCCAGCAGCATACAGGGGGCATGGGGTCAGCCCCAGCATTTT	CASSIQGAWGQPQHF
NA	few	TRBV30	TRBJ1-1	TGTGGGGGGAGGGGTTGGGACCCCGAAGCTTTCTTT	CGGRGWDPEAFF
TRBD1	NA	TRBV29-1	TRBJ1-5	TGCAGCGTTGCCCAGGGGGCGTATCAGCCCCAGCATTTT	CSVAQGAYQPQHF